The clone carrying this T cell receptor beta chain was seen once. Antigen unknown. The data stem from a study of PD-1 blockade in classical Hodgkin lymphoma. Study summary: On a schedule of every 2 weeks, patients received nivolumab 3 mg/kg intravenously. Study conclusions and caveats: Repertoires differed for reasons still undefined, possibly disease activity or prior therapy. CD4+ but not CD8+ TCR diversity rose significantly by C4D1.

Each patient relapsed following autologous stem cell transplantation, and prior brentuximab vedotin exposure differed. Each best response was a complete response, a partial response or progressive disease. Method: immunoSEQ multiplex PCR; TCRdb's copy keeps in-frame clones and lacks some. Of roughly 13,000 clones in the sample, about nine tenths were seen once. CDR1 is SGHRS and CDR2 is YFSETQ in the germline V gene. The CDR3 totals 16 residues. Trimming shortened V by 0 bases and J by 4 bases, and 13 bases separated the two germline ends. The receptor's source is a human donor with classical Hodgkin lymphoma. Material: peripheral blood mononuclear cells (PBMCs), obtained at baseline. The chain combines TRBV5-1 with TRBJ2-2, with a possible D match to TRBD1 (6 bases). CDR3 sequence reads: CASSLEGVPGTGELFF. DNA of the CDR3: TGCGCCAGCAGCTTGGAGGGGGTACCGGGCACCGGGGAGCTGTTTTTT.